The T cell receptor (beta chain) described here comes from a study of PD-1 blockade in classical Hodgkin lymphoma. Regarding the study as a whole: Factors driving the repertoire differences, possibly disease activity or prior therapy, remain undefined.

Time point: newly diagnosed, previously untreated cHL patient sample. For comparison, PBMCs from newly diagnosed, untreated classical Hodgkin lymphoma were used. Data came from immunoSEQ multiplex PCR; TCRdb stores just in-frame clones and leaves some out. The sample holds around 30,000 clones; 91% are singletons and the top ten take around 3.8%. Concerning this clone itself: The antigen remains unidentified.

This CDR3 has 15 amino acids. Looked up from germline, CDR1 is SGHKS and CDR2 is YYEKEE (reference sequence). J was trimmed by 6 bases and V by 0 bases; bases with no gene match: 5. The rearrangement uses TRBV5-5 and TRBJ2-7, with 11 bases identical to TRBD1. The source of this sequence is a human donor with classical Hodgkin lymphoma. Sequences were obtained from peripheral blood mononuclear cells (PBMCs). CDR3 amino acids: CASSLEWTGGSEQYF. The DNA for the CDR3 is TGTGCCAGCAGCTTGGAATGGACAGGGGGCAGCGAGCAGTACTTC.